This T cell receptor beta chain was observed in a study of graft-versus-host responses after intestinal transplantation. Study information: Transplants were multivisceral, liver-intestinal, or isolated intestinal. Recipients were all induced with anti-thymocyte globulin, then given tacrolimus and steroids for around three years. Study-level points and caveats: Allografts carried high graft-versus-host to host-versus-graft clonal ratios in patients having graft-donor T cell macrochimerism. Early post-transplant HvG declines showed an association with peak circulating GvH clone levels.

Remarks on this clone: The antigen remains unidentified.

Graft tissue processing released intraepithelial and lamina propria lymphocytes. CDR1 and CDR2 from the germline V gene are MGHRA and YSYEKL. Losses at the gene ends were 0 bases for V and 3 bases for J; bases not matched to a gene: 5. The CDR3 runs 15 residues. Some clones are missing from TCRdb's copy, which holds only in-frame ones; the method was immunoSEQ multiplex PCR. This table has 35,000 to 40,000 clones, roughly 87% appearing once. The clonotype originates from a human patient who received an intestinal transplant, so some T cells may come from the graft donor. This chain joins TRBV4-1 and TRBJ2-7; TRBD1 agrees at 7 bases. The sample in question was ileum tissue, obtained more than 200 days after intestinal transplant. The CDR3 sequence is CASSQDIGTVYEQYF. CDR3 nucleotide sequence: TGCGCCAGCAGCCAAGATATTGGGACAGTCTACGAGCAGTACTTC.